This T cell receptor beta chain appears in the sequencing data of a study of cytomegalovirus exposure and HLA in healthy donors. Turning to the study itself: According to later analysis, the same platform produced the 100 to 150 validation and about 630 first-cohort repertoires. General study findings and limits: As confirmed in vitro, three CMV-associated chains were specific for CMV antigens. The authors enumerated around 150 TCR beta chains as linked to cytomegalovirus.

Data came from immunoSEQ multiplex PCR; TCRdb stores just in-frame clones and leaves some out. This table has some 110,000 clones, roughly 83% appearing once. This clone was recorded a few times. Its target is not known. The sequence was obtained from a man in his late teens or twenties in good health and CMV-seronegative. Input material: PBMCs.

CDR3 loop: CATTEVYEQYF. CDR3 DNA: TGTGCCACTACTGAGGTCTACGAGCAGTACTTC. This chain connects TRBV2 to TRBJ2-7; D remains unclear. Trimming removed 10 bases from V and 3 bases from J, with 10 bases in between. CDR3 length equals 11 residues. Germline V gene sequence: CDR1 SNHLY, CDR2 FYNNEI. The complete variable domain, with remaining parts taken from reference TRBV2 and TRBJ2-7, reads EPEVTQTPSHQVTQMGQEVILRCVPISNHLYFYWYRQILGQKVEFLVSFYNNEISEKSEIFDDQFSVERPDGSNFTLKIRSTKLEDSAMYFCATTEVYEQYFGPGTRLTVT.